This T cell receptor beta chain was identified in a study of response to subunit inactivated influenza vaccine. TCRdb analysed the RT-PCR reads with MiXCR anew, one entry per CDR3 protein. The sample shows 550,000 to 650,000 distinct CDR3 sequences, around 11% of them seen only once. Germline V gene lookup returns CDR1 SGHVS and CDR2 FQNEAQ. There are 14 residues in the CDR3. Losses at the gene ends were 5 bases for V and 3 bases for J; bases not matched to a gene: 2. This clonotype has a count of ten or more. Its antigen is unidentified. Study-wide findings and caveats: That few new T cells are recruited by each seasonal influenza vaccination was the authors' suggestion.

This TCR was recovered from a man in his fifties who received an inactivated influenza vaccine. The sample consisted of PBMCs from blood, taken on the day of vaccination. The chain combines TRBV7-8 with TRBJ2-1; 9 bases align to TRBD1. In DNA, the CDR3 is TGTGCCAGCAGCGTGACAGGGGGCTACAATGAGCAGTTCTTC. Translating it yields CASSVTGGYNEQFF.